This T cell receptor (beta chain) was documented in a study of blood T cells in healthy people across ages. Overall study results and limits: As naive T cell percentage varied, TCR beta diversity correlated strongly with it. Investigators treated diversity estimates from one million T cells as underestimates. The long-lived group displayed more naive CD4+ cells, plus higher diversity, than the aged donors did.

The second PCR ran about 6 to 12 cycles with a sample-barcoded 5' primer and J-beta primers. A template-switch adaptor containing 12 random nucleotides labeled each cDNA molecule. TCRdb redid the calling of the 5' RACE reads with MiXCR, one entry per CDR3 protein. Here the sample spans roughly 1.5 million distinct CDR3 sequences, about 45% being singletons. With regard to this clonotype: Antigen specificity is unknown.

The sample was blood. The source is a woman aged 18-29 years in good health.

The DNA for the CDR3 is TGCAGTGCTAGTCGCTACAGGGGTAACTACGAGCAGTACTTC. This sequence encodes CSASRYRGNYEQYF. The chain links TRBV20-1 to TRBJ2-7; 7 bases line up with TRBD1. Germline V CDR1 and CDR2: DFQATT, SNEGSKA (reference sequence). The CDR3 runs to 14 residues. After removal of 3 bases from V and 3 bases from J, the junction contained 8 bases not matched to a gene.